Each of the 16 T cell receptor beta chains below was sequenced from the same sample in a study of vaccination effects on CD4 cells after COVID-19. For these receptors, no antigen is known. This table comes from immunoSEQ multiplex PCR, and its TCRdb copy is limited to in-frame clones, with some not included. The sample yields about 34,000 clones, 60% to 75% seen once. Before sequencing took place, the ViraFEST assay used viral peptide pools to expand antigen-specific CD4+ T cells. Isolation of CD4+ T cells took place after less than twelve days of culture. Nobody among the vaccine recipients had prior SARS-CoV-2 infection (nucleocapsid antibodies were negative). Sample: CD4+ T cells from PBMCs cultured with HCoV-OC43 spike peptides, taken before COVID-19 vaccination. Indicated subset: HCoV-OC43 spike overlapping peptide pool stimulation. The receptor source for this set is a human donor who received a COVID-19 vaccine.

V and J are TRBV7-9 and TRBJ1-1; possibly TRBD1 for D (5 bases). CDR1 and CDR2 (germline): SEHNR, FQNEAQ (reference sequence). There are 13 residues in the CDR3. Trimming took 0 bases from V and 4 from J, leaving 6 bases between them. The DNA for the CDR3 is TGTGCCAGCAGCTTAGCCAGGGCCACTGAAGCTTTCTTT. Translating gives CASSLARATEAFF.

V gene TRBV18 combines with J gene TRBJ1-3; TRBD1 is a possible D gene (5 bases). Trimming removed 3 bases at V and 5 bases at J, with 11 bases between. In germline, CDR1 is KGHSH, CDR2 LQKENI. The CDR3 runs 14 residues. CDR3 loop: CASSPDLGRNTIYF. The DNA of the CDR3 is TGTGCCAGCTCACCCGATCTGGGGCGAAACACCATATATTTT. Complete variable domain (other parts from reference TRBV18 and TRBJ1-3): NAGVMQNPRHLVRRRGQEARLRCSPMKGHSHVYWYRQLPEEGLKFMVYLQKENIIDESGMPKERFSAEFPKEGPSILRIQQVVRGDSAAYFCASSPDLGRNTIYFGEGSWLTVV.

The V gene is TRBV4-1, the J gene TRBJ2-3; either TRBD1 or TRBD2 may fit D (5 bases each). V lost 5 bases, J lost 2 bases, and 20 bases lay in between. This CDR3 has 17 amino acids. Looked up from germline, CDR1 is MGHRA and CDR2 is YSYEKL. The CDR3 spells CASSFPRETGATDTQYF. CDR3 DNA: TGCGCCAGCAGCTTCCCCAGGGAGACGGGCGCCACAGATACGCAGTATTTT.

This chain connects TRBV3-1 (or the pseudogene TRBV3-2) to TRBJ1-3, with a possible D match to TRBD1 (5 bases). CDR3 length: 15 amino acids. Trimming took 4 bases from V and 2 from J, leaving 12 bases between them. Germline V gene data show CDR1 as LGHDT and CDR2 as YNNKEL (reference sequence). CDR3 nucleotide sequence: TGTGCCAGCAGCCCCCGCCTGGGGGCTGGAAACACCATATATTTT. This sequence encodes CASSPRLGAGNTIYF.

The gene calls are TRBV9 and TRBJ1-3; D not certain. The germline gives CDR1 SGDLS, CDR2 YYNGEE. The CDR3 is 15 residues long. V was trimmed by 0 bases and J by 0 bases, leaving 7 bases between them. CDR3 residues: CASSVGPDSGNTIYF. The CDR3 coding sequence is TGTGCCAGCAGCGTAGGGCCGGACTCTGGAAACACCATATATTTT. Supplemented by reference TRBV9 and TRBJ1-3, the full variable domain reads DSGVTQTPKHLITATGQRVTLRCSPRSGDLSVYWYQQSLDQGLQFLIQYYNGEERAKGNILERFSAQQFPDLHSELNLSSLELGDSALYFCASSVGPDSGNTIYFGEGSWLTVV.

The chain joins TRBV5-4 to TRBJ2-1; 11 nucleotides match TRBD2. V was clipped by 3 bases and J by 4 bases; unmatched bases: 6. Germline CDR1 and CDR2: SGHNT and YYREEE (reference sequence). The CDR3 runs 16 residues. CDR3 bases: TGTGCCAGCAGCTCCCGCACTAGCGGGAGATACAATGAGCAGTTCTTC. The encoded protein is CASSSRTSGRYNEQFF.

The gene calls are TRBV6-5 and TRBJ2-7, with 7 bases fitting TRBD1. CDR3 length equals 12 residues. In germline, CDR1 is MNHEY, CDR2 SVGAGI. V lost 8 bases to trimming and J lost 6 bases; unmatched junction nucleotides: 7. Written as DNA, the CDR3 is TGTGCCAGCGGATACAGGGGCGGCGAGCAGTACTTC. The encoded protein is CASGYRGGEQYF.

The chain combines TRBV14 with TRBJ2-7; TRBD2 matches 9 bases. The germline V gene encodes CDR1 SGHDN and CDR2 FVKESK. Trimming removed 1 base from V and 2 bases from J; junction bases left unmatched: 6. The CDR3 consists of 16 residues. In DNA form, the CDR3 reads TGTGCCAGCAGCCAAGTTCCGGGACTAGCTACCTACGAGCAGTACTTC. Protein product: CASSQVPGLATYEQYF.

This rearrangement joins TRBV7-2 to TRBJ2-1, with a weak D call TRBD1 (6 bases). There are 14 residues in the CDR3. Germline-derived CDR1 and CDR2 are SGHTA and FQGNSA. With 6 bases removed from V and 0 bases from J, the gap between germline ends came to 9 bases. CDR3 sequence (DNA): TGTGCCAGCAGTGGACAGAGCTCCTACAATGAGCAGTTCTTC. This translates into CASSGQSSYNEQFF.

The rearrangement links TRBV6-5 to TRBJ1-2; a possible D gene is TRBD1 (5 bases). In germline, CDR1 is MNHEY, CDR2 SVGAGI. Trimming took 6 bases from V and 3 from J, leaving 17 bases between them. CDR3 size: 15 residues. The CDR3 DNA reads as TGTGCCAGCAGCCCAGGGACCCTTGGGGACTATGGCTACACCTTC. Its protein product is CASSPGTLGDYGYTF.

The chain recombines TRBV3-1 (or the pseudogene TRBV3-2) with TRBJ1-1; no firm D call. Between the trimmed V and J ends, which lost 5 bases and 3 bases, there was a span of 19 bases. Germline loops: CDR1 LGHDT, CDR2 YNNKEL (reference sequence). This CDR3 is 16 amino acids long. The CDR3 loop is CASSSPRTGNHTEAFF. The DNA for the CDR3 is TGTGCCAGCAGCTCACCACGGACCGGGAATCACACTGAAGCTTTCTTT.

The chain is built from TRBV7-3 and TRBJ2-3; D might be TRBD2 (7 bases). V was pared by 5 bases and J by 2 bases, with 8 bases between. Germline loops: CDR1 SGHTA, CDR2 FQGTGA. The CDR3 is 13 amino acids. CDR3 residues: CASSGGATDTQYF. Written as DNA, the CDR3 is TGTGCCAGCAGCGGGGGGGCCACAGATACGCAGTATTTT. Combining the CDR3 with reference TRBV7-3 and TRBJ2-3 gives the whole variable domain GAGVSQTPSNKVTEKGKYVELRCDPISGHTALYWYRQSLGQGPEFLIYFQGTGAADDSGLPNDRFFAVRPEGSVSTLKIQRTERGDSAVYLCASSGGATDTQYFGPGTRLTVL.

This clone showed up just a few times. This chain uses TRBV7-8 with TRBJ2-3; D assignment may be TRBD1 or TRBD2 (5 bases each). With 3 bases removed from V and 5 bases from J, the gap between germline ends came to 12 bases. Per germline, CDR1 SGHVS and CDR2 FQNEAQ. This CDR3 is built from 14 residues. The CDR3 sequence is CASSFRGGGDTQYF. DNA of the CDR3: TGTGCCAGCAGCTTCAGAGGTGGGGGAGATACGCAGTATTTT.

The gene calls are TRBV4-3 and TRBJ1-1; D is undetermined. CDR3 size: 14 residues. V was cut by 6 bases and J by 4 bases, with 15 bases left in between. Germline-derived CDR1 and CDR2 are LGHNA and YSLEER. The CDR3 nucleotides read TGCGCCAGCAGTAGGACGGCGGAAGGCACTGAAGCTTTCTTT. Translation gives CASSRTAEGTEAFF.

The chain uses TRBV3-1 (or the pseudogene TRBV3-2) and TRBJ2-4, with 8 positions matching TRBD1. The CDR3 extends over 15 amino acids. Unmatched junction bases numbered 10, after V lost 5 bases and J lost 7 bases. Germline V lookup: CDR1 LGHDT, CDR2 YNNKEL (reference sequence). The CDR3 loop is CASSNDYRTGNIQYF. The CDR3 nucleotides read TGTGCCAGCAGCAACGATTATCGGACAGGGAACATTCAGTACTTC.

This clone was seen more than once but under ten times. The rearrangement links TRBV12-5 to TRBJ2-2; D is perhaps TRBD1 or TRBD2 (5 bases each). This CDR3 spans 18 amino acids. V was trimmed by 1 base and J by 7 bases, leaving 22 bases between them. Germline lookup yields CDR1 LGHNT and CDR2 FRNRAP. The DNA of the CDR3 is TGTGCTAGTGGTTTGGGACCCAACGGGGCGCTAAATCACGGGGAGCTGTTTTTT. Its protein product is CASGLGPNGALNHGELFF.